One and the same sample provided the 22 T cell receptor beta chains below, sequenced in a study of blood T cell repertoires in COVID-19. Some clones are missing from TCRdb's copy, which holds only in-frame ones; the method was immunoSEQ multiplex PCR. The table has roughly 45,000 clones, 93% seen once; the top ten hold about 1%. Source material: peripheral blood. The origin of the receptors is a man aged 55-75 years with COVID-19, enrolled during active disease.

A single count supports this clone. The chain couples TRBV5-1 to TRBJ2-4; 9 positions match TRBD1. Germline V lookup: CDR1 SGHRS, CDR2 YFSETQ. This CDR3 has 19 amino acids. Trimming took 0 bases from V and 6 from J; bases not matched to a gene: 16. The CDR3, as DNA: TGCGCCAGCAGCTTGGTACCCCTAAGGACAGGGGTCATCGGAAACATTCAGTACTTC. It translates to CASSLVPLRTGVIGNIQYF.

The chain uses TRBV9 and TRBJ1-6; D is ambiguous. V was clipped by 2 bases and J by 7 bases, with 10 bases between them. Germline CDR1 and CDR2: SGDLS and YYNGEE. The CDR3 spans 14 residues. The CDR3 here is CASSVNSINSPLHF. CDR3 nucleotide sequence: TGTGCCAGCAGCGTTAACAGTATCAATTCACCCCTCCACTTT.

The chain is built from TRBV6-5 and TRBJ2-3; TRBD1 matches at 10 bases. The CDR3 length is 15 residues. Trimming cost V 6 bases and J 3 bases; bases outside gene matches: 6. Germline CDR1 is MNHEY and CDR2 is SVGAGI. The CDR3 sequence is CASSLPGQGTDTQYF. CDR3 DNA: TGTGCCAGCAGCTTGCCGGGACAGGGGACAGATACGCAGTATTTT.

This chain joins TRBV4-2 and TRBJ2-2, with D unresolved. Trimming took 0 bases from V and 1 from J, leaving 3 bases between them. This CDR3 contains 14 residues. The V gene's germline CDR1 is LGHNA and CDR2 YNFKEQ. The CDR3 protein is CASSQERNTGELFF. DNA of the CDR3: TGTGCCAGCAGCCAAGAGAGGAACACCGGGGAGCTGTTTTTT.

This clone occurred once. The chain couples TRBV30 to TRBJ1-3, with 7 positions matching TRBD1. Germline CDR1 reads GTSNPN; CDR2 reads SVGIG (reference sequence). The CDR3 is made up of 19 amino acids. Trimming removed 2 bases from V and 1 base from J; junction bases left unmatched: 17. CDR3 nucleotide sequence: TGTGCCTGGAGTCCAAAACAGGGGCGGATCGGATCGTCTGGAAACACCATATATTTT. It specifies CAWSPKQGRIGSSGNTIYF.

The CDR3 here is CASSEAGFSSGNTIYF. The DNA of the CDR3 is TGTGCCAGCAGTGAAGCGGGGTTTAGCTCTGGAAACACCATATATTTT. The chain uses TRBV25-1 and TRBJ1-3; unclear D gene. Germline assignment: CDR1 MGHDK and CDR2 SYGVNS. This CDR3 contains 16 residues. V dropped 2 bases and J dropped 0 bases, with 11 bases sitting between them.

V and J are TRBV4-2 and TRBJ1-1, with 11 bases identical to TRBD1. The length of the CDR3 is 19 residues. Trimming cost V 1 base and J 4 bases; bases outside gene matches: 14. Germline V lookup: CDR1 LGHNA, CDR2 YNFKEQ. The CDR3 sequence is CASSQGPVRTGGTGTEAFF. CDR3 nucleotide sequence: TGTGCCAGCAGCCAAGGGCCGGTCAGGACAGGGGGCACGGGCACTGAAGCTTTCTTT.

The V and J genes are TRBV9 and TRBJ2-2, with D perhaps matching TRBD1 (5 bases). Germline lookup yields CDR1 SGDLS and CDR2 YYNGEE. The CDR3 runs to 14 residues. Deletions cut 4 bases from V and 1 base from J, with 8 bases between. The CDR3 nucleotides read TGTGCCAGCAGCTTGGGGCAGAACACCGGGGAGCTGTTTTTT. Residues: CASSLGQNTGELFF.

This chain joins TRBV5-6 and TRBJ2-2, with TRBD2 as a possible D gene (6 bases). This CDR3 region has 17 residues. Germline lookup yields CDR1 SGHDT and CDR2 YYEEEE. V was trimmed by 4 bases and J by 2 bases, leaving 18 bases between them. The CDR3 DNA reads as TGTGCCAGCAGCCTACTTGTGGGGGGTAAAAACACCGGGGAGCTGTTTTTT. Translating gives CASSLLVGGKNTGELFF. The whole variable domain, remainder taken from reference TRBV5-6 and TRBJ2-2, is DAGVTQSPTHLIKTRGQQVTLRCSPKSGHDTVSWYQQALGQGPQFIFQYYEEEERQRGNFPDRFSGHQFPNYSSELNVNALLLGDSALYLCASSLLVGGKNTGELFFGEGSRLTVL.

V usage is TRBV6-5 and J usage is TRBJ1-1, with 9 bases identical to TRBD1. J lost 10 bases, V lost 2 bases, and 14 bases had no gene match. This CDR3 has 16 amino acids. Per germline, CDR1 MNHEY and CDR2 SVGAGI. DNA of the CDR3: TGTGCCAGCAGTTACCCCGCAACACCAATGGGACAGGGAGCTTTCTTT. Protein sequence: CASSYPATPMGQGAFF.

The rearrangement joins TRBV7-3 to TRBJ1-1; TRBD1 matches at 7 bases. CDR3 size: 16 residues. The germline CDR1 and CDR2 sequences are SGHTA and FQGTGA. Losses at the gene ends were 7 bases for V and 1 base for J; bases not matched to a gene: 12. This CDR3 is CASTSQGGQRNTEAFF. CDR3 nucleotides: TGTGCCAGCACCTCCCAGGGGGGACAGAGGAACACTGAAGCTTTCTTT.

The chain recombines TRBV24-1 with TRBJ1-4; 9 bases map to TRBD1. Germline V gene sequence: CDR1 KGHDR, CDR2 SFDVKD. V lost 5 bases and J lost 8; bases outside the gene matches: 11. The CDR3 is made up of 16 amino acids. CDR3 in amino acids: CATSAGTGTFREKLFF. The CDR3 DNA is TGTGCCACCAGTGCTGGGACAGGGACCTTTAGGGAAAAACTGTTTTTT.

The chain is built from TRBV11-2 and TRBJ2-2; 9 positions match TRBD2. Germline CDR1 is SGHAT and CDR2 is FQNNGV. Germline trimming cut 3 bases from V and 5 bases from J; bases unmatched to any gene: 7. This CDR3 has 16 amino acids. The DNA of the CDR3 is TGTGCCAGCAGCTTGGTAGCGGGGGACTCTACCGGGGAGCTGTTTTTT. Encoded protein: CASSLVAGDSTGELFF.

This chain connects TRBV28 to TRBJ1-1; 8 positions agree with TRBD1. V was pared by 5 bases and J by 6 bases, with 14 bases of the junction left unmatched. The CDR3 loop spans 16 amino acids. The germline gives CDR1 MDHEN, CDR2 SYDVKM. CDR3 protein: CASSPYSRTGRPEAFF. The CDR3 coding sequence is TGTGCCAGCAGTCCTTACAGCCGGACAGGGAGGCCTGAAGCTTTCTTT.

This rearrangement joins TRBV6-5 to TRBJ1-3, with D perhaps TRBD1 (5 bases). V was trimmed by 6 bases and J by 2 bases, leaving 14 bases between them. There are 15 residues in the CDR3. Germline loops: CDR1 MNHEY, CDR2 SVGAGI. In DNA form, the CDR3 reads TGTGCCAGCAGCCCCCTCGGGGGTCCTGGAAACACCATATATTTT. Its protein product is CASSPLGGPGNTIYF.

This clone was detected only once. The CDR3 DNA sequence: TGTGCCAGCAGTTACTCCAGGGACTCTGGAAACACCATATATTTT. Translated, it gives CASSYSRDSGNTIYF. J is TRBJ1-3 and V is TRBV6-5, with a weak D call TRBD1 (5 bases). Germline loops: CDR1 MNHEY, CDR2 SVGAGI. V lost 0 bases and J 0 bases, leaving 6 bases between the germline ends. The CDR3 contains 15 residues.

The chain uses TRBV5-1 and TRBJ2-2; 12 positions agree with TRBD1. Per germline, CDR1 SGHRS and CDR2 YFSETQ. CDR3 length: 15 residues. With V trimmed by 4 bases and J by 7 bases, 5 bases remained unmatched. CDR3 loop: CASSQGQGAIGELFF. Here the CDR3 DNA reads TGCGCCAGCAGCCAGGGACAGGGGGCTATCGGGGAGCTGTTTTTT.

The chain joins TRBV30 to TRBJ1-1; a possible D gene is TRBD1 (5 bases). V shed 2 bases and J shed 12 bases, with 16 bases lying between them. Germline values: CDR1 GTSNPN, CDR2 SVGIG (reference sequence). CDR3 size: 12 residues. The CDR3 sequence is CAWSHRPGTPFF. For the CDR3, the DNA is TGTGCCTGGAGTCATCGGCCGGGGACTCCTTTCTTT. The full variable domain, with the rest looked up from reference TRBV30 and TRBJ1-1, is SQTIHQWPATLVQPVGSPLSLECTVEGTSNPNLYWYRQAAGRGLQLLFYSVGIGQISSEVPQNLSASRPQDRQFILSSKKLLLSDSGFYLCAWSHRPGTPFFGQGTRLTVV.

The gene calls are TRBV7-2 and TRBJ2-1; a possible D gene is TRBD2 (6 bases). Deletions cut 0 bases from V and 15 bases from J, with 18 bases between. This CDR3 has 14 residues. Germline V CDR1 and CDR2: SGHTA, FQGNSA. The CDR3 DNA reads as TGTGCCAGCAGCTTAGCGCGTGGCGGGGACCCTGGGTTCTTC. Its protein product is CASSLARGGDPGFF.

The chain is built from TRBV3-1 (or the pseudogene TRBV3-2) and TRBJ1-1, with 7 bases aligning to TRBD1. V trimming: 3 bases; J trimming: 11 bases; junction bases outside the gene matches: 12. The CDR3 sequence is 14 residues long. Germline V CDR1 and CDR2: LGHDT, YNNKEL (reference sequence). CDR3 nucleotides: TGTGCCAGCAGCCAGGGGGACAGCTTACGTGCGGCTTTCTTT. Protein product: CASSQGDSLRAAFF.

This chain uses TRBV2 with TRBJ1-1; unclear D gene. V dropped 6 bases and J dropped 9 bases, with 17 bases sitting between them. The CDR3 extends over 13 amino acids. CDR1 and CDR2 from the germline V gene are SNHLY and FYNNEI. CDR3 protein: CASRLNSRTKAFF. For the CDR3, the DNA is TGTGCCAGCAGGCTAAACAGCAGAACAAAAGCTTTCTTT.

This clone was observed once. The chain employs TRBV4-2 and TRBJ2-7; TRBD2 might be the D (5 bases). The CDR3 covers 15 residues. V shed 0 bases and J shed 3 bases, with 12 bases lying between them. Germline CDR1 is LGHNA and CDR2 is YNFKEQ. CDR3 sequence: CASSQDAGVYYEQYF. The CDR3 bases are TGTGCCAGCAGCCAAGATGCGGGCGTATACTACGAGCAGTACTTC.